A selection of T cell receptor beta chains follows, all from one sample in a study of blood T cells in healthy people across ages. TCRdb re-derived calls from the 5' RACE reads in MiXCR, one entry per CDR3 protein. Among about 1.7 million distinct CDR3 sequences listed, roughly 28% were seen once. Specimen: blood. These receptors all come from a woman aged 25 to 39 in good health. Both conserved end residues are part of each CDR3. Fields, in order: V gene, J gene, clone size, D gene, CDR3 DNA, CDR3 protein. D genes are given only for firm matches. Expanded clones are given a class, and other clones once, few, many or no size at all.

TRBV20-1	TRBJ2-5	few	NA	TGCAGTGCTAGAGATCGGCGGGGTTGGGAGTATAAAGAGACCCAGTACTTC	CSARDRRGWEYKETQYF
TRBV28	TRBJ2-1	NA	TRBD2	TGTGCCAGCGGTCCCCTAGGGCGGGGGTTCAACGAGCAGTTCTTC	CASGPLGRGFNEQFF
TRBV7-2	TRBJ2-6	many	NA	TGTGCCAGCAGCCGCCAGGGGCGGACTGGGGCCAACGTCCTGACTTTC	CASSRQGRTGANVLTF
TRBV6-5	TRBJ1-2	NA	NA	TGTGCCAGCAGTTACGGCCGGGGAGCGCGCTACACCTTC	CASSYGRGARYTF
TRBV7-2	TRBJ2-3	many	TRBD2	TGTGCCAGCAGCTCGCCGACTAGCGGGAGCACAGATACGCAGTATTTT	CASSSPTSGSTDTQYF
TRBV20-1	TRBJ1-5	NA	TRBD1	TGCAGTGCTAGAGATCGGAGGACAGGGGGCTTGGATCAGCCCCAGCATTTT	CSARDRRTGGLDQPQHF
TRBV12-3/TRBV12-4	TRBJ1-2	NA	NA	TGTGCCAGCAGTACTCGTCTCTCAGCCTTGAACTATGGCTACACCTTC	CASSTRLSALNYGYTF
TRBV5-1	TRBJ2-3	NA	TRBD2	TGCGCCAGCAGGTCCTCCCTAGCGGGGGTGTCTAGCACAGATACGCAGTATTTT	CASRSSLAGVSSTDTQYF
TRBV6-2/TRBV6-3	TRBJ2-7	many	NA	TGTGCCAGCAGCCCCCTCGGGGCAGGGGCATACGAGCAGTACTTC	CASSPLGAGAYEQYF
TRBV20-1	TRBJ2-7	few	TRBD2	TGCAGTGCTAGTCAAGGCGGGGGAGCTCCCTTTGAGCAGTACTTC	CSASQGGGAPFEQYF
TRBV3-1	TRBJ1-6	few	NA	TGTGCCAGCAGCCAAGTGCTCAGTTCACCCCTCCACTTT	CASSQVLSSPLHF
TRBV2	TRBJ2-1	NA	TRBD1	TGTGCCAGCAGTAGGGACAGGGGTCTAAAGAATGAGCAGTTCTTC	CASSRDRGLKNEQFF
TRBV4-1	TRBJ2-7	few	TRBD1	TGCGCCAGCAGCCAAGAAGGACAGGGAGGCTACGAGCAGTACTTC	CASSQEGQGGYEQYF